The entry below gives a single T cell receptor (beta chain) sequence along with its context. The sample is drawn from a study of OX40 agonist ivuxolimab in advanced cancers. The data were produced by immunoSEQ multiplex PCR, yet TCRdb's version contains in-frame clones alone and is incomplete. This table has over 75,000 clones, 80% to 95% appearing once. From germline, CDR1 is LGHNA and CDR2 YNFKEQ. Trimming pared 0 bases from V and 5 bases from J, leaving 10 bases between. The CDR3 has 15 residues. The chain combines TRBV4-2 with TRBJ2-2; D unclear. This TCR was sampled from an adult with an advanced solid tumor such as melanoma, head and neck, liver or kidney cancer. Sequencing was performed on CD4+ or CD8+ T cells sorted from blood, taken in a trial of the OX40 agonist ivuxolimab. The CDR3, as DNA: TGTGCCAGCAGCCAAGAAAGGGTTGAAACCGGGGAGCTGTTTTTT. This codes for CASSQERVETGELFF.